This T cell receptor beta chain is from a study of CD8 T cells in ankylosing spondylitis. Study-wide results and limits: Earlier work had already found some motif variants in reactive arthritis synovial fluid and blood.

This clonotype has a count of ten or more. Its antigen remains unknown. Via MiXCR, TCRdb re-called the 5' RACE reads, giving one row per CDR3 protein. The profile shows a few hundred thousand distinct CDR3 sequences, roughly 10% of them singletons. Trimming cost V 1 base and J 8 bases; bases outside gene matches: 6. The CDR3 covers 15 residues. The sequence derives from a male donor with ankylosing spondylitis or in good health (not recorded which). This chain uses TRBV12-3 or TRBV12-4 with TRBJ2-1; 9 nucleotides line up with TRBD2. Sequencing was done on a sample of blood, either unsorted or a sorted T cell fraction (not recorded which). The CDR3 bases are TGTGCCAGCAGTTTAGATAGCGGGAGAGTCGATGAGCAGTTCTTC. Translation: CASSLDSGRVDEQFF.